These T cell receptor beta chains were read from a single sample in a study of blood T cell repertoires in COVID-19. Clones were sequenced by immunoSEQ multiplex PCR, and TCRdb holds only the in-frame ones, with some missing. The sample carries some 96,000 clones, 87% recorded once. Input material: peripheral blood. Receptor source: a man aged 30 to 39 in a cohort sampled during active COVID-19. The CDR3 runs from the conserved cysteine through the conserved F or W. The D gene is left open where the match is weak. A row's size may be missing; if present it is once, few, many or a size class.

v_gene	d_gene	abundance	j_gene	CDR3nt	CDR3aa
TRBV13	NA	NA	TRBJ2-7	TGTGCCAGCAGCTTAGGTGGCGGATATCACTACGAGCAGTACTTC	CASSLGGGYHYEQYF
TRBV18	TRBD2	NA	TRBJ2-3	TGTGCCAGCTCACCGGTTGACCGGCTACTAGCGGGGCCTAGCACAGATACGCAGTATTTT	CASSPVDRLLAGPSTDTQYF
TRBV30	NA	NA	TRBJ2-3	TGTGCCTGGATTAGCCGCTACACAGATACGCAGTATTTT	CAWISRYTDTQYF
TRBV6-8	NA	NA	TRBJ1-1	TGTGCCAGCAACCCGACTGGCCGTAGTTTGGCTTTCTTT	CASNPTGRSLAFF
TRBV3-1/TRBV3-2	TRBD1	NA	TRBJ1-2	TGTGCCAGCAGCCTAAACGACAGGGGGGGAGGCTACACCTTC	CASSLNDRGGGYTF
TRBV24-1	TRBD1	NA	TRBJ1-1	TGTGCCACCAGTGATCCAACCCTCCCCTCTTCACAGGGGGACAACACTGAAGCTTTCTTT	CATSDPTLPSSQGDNTEAFF
TRBV24-1	TRBD1	NA	TRBJ1-1	TGTGCCACCAGTGATTTCGAGCGTCGAACGGACAGGCAGGGCACTGAAGCTTTCTTT	CATSDFERRTDRQGTEAFF
TRBV7-7	TRBD1	NA	TRBJ2-7	TGTGCCAGCAGCAAACCCCAATCGGACAGGGGGGGCTACGAGCAGTACTTC	CASSKPQSDRGGYEQYF
TRBV18	TRBD1	once	TRBJ1-6	TGTGCCAGCTCGCGGGACAGGGATTATAATTCACCCCTCCACTTT	CASSRDRDYNSPLHF
TRBV6-6	NA	NA	TRBJ1-2	TGTGCCAGCAGCGCCGACAGTGCCGACTATGGCTACACCTTC	CASSADSADYGYTF
TRBV19	NA	NA	TRBJ2-3	TGTGCCAGTAGTGGGTCAAGCGACCAGCTGAATACGCAGTATTTT	CASSGSSDQLNTQYF
TRBV11-2	NA	NA	TRBJ2-1	TGTGCCAGCAGCTTAGGAGGCTTCGGGGGTGAGCAGTTCTTC	CASSLGGFGGEQFF
TRBV27	NA	once	TRBJ1-5	TGTGCCAGCAGTTTACGGGGGAGTTGGAATCAGCCCCAGCATTTT	CASSLRGSWNQPQHF
TRBV2	TRBD2	NA	TRBJ2-7	TGTGCCAGCAGTGAATTTGCGGGGGGCCCCTACGAGCAGTACTTC	CASSEFAGGPYEQYF
TRBV19	TRBD1	NA	TRBJ1-1	TGTGCCAGTAGACAGGCGCAGGACAGGGTCGTCGACACTGAAGCTTTCTTT	CASRQAQDRVVDTEAFF
TRBV10-3	NA	NA	TRBJ2-1	TGTGCCATCAGCGAGAGGGGACTCAAGCCCGACAATGAGCAGTTCTTC	CAISERGLKPDNEQFF
TRBV5-5	NA	once	TRBJ1-4	TGTGCCAGCAGCTTTCGGGACTCCCGGGGTGAAAAACTGTTTTTT	CASSFRDSRGEKLFF
TRBV9	NA	NA	TRBJ2-5	TGTGCCAGCAGCGTAGGCCAGCAAGAGACCCAGTACTTC	CASSVGQQETQYF
TRBV29-1	NA	NA	TRBJ2-5	TGCAGCGCACTCAAGGACAGCCTTGGGGAGACCCAGTACTTC	CSALKDSLGETQYF
TRBV4-1	NA	NA	TRBJ2-1	TGCGCCAGCAGCCGCAACAGGGAAAATGAGCAGTTCTTC	CASSRNRENEQFF
TRBV9	TRBD2	NA	TRBJ2-3	TGTGCCAGCAGCGTAGAGAGCCCTAGCGGATCCACAGATACGCAGTATTTT	CASSVESPSGSTDTQYF
TRBV28	NA	NA	TRBJ2-7	TGTGCCAGCAGTTCCGGACTCGTCGAGCAGTACTTC	CASSSGLVEQYF